The T cell receptor beta chain described here comes from a study of monozygotic twins with cystic fibrosis. The ends lost 5 bases at V and 8 bases at J; junction bases unmatched: 8. The CDR3 has 14 amino acids. Germline values: CDR1 WNHNN, CDR2 SYGVQD (reference sequence). Assay used: immunoSEQ multiplex PCR; TCRdb lists only in-frame clones, some missing. The top ten hold around 0.73% of the sample, which has 14,000 or so clones, approximately 92% seen once. A few counts support this clone. The antigen remains unidentified. The study, taken as a whole, reports: Unrelated CF individuals shared fewer identical clonotypes than monozygotic CF twins. Low clonality (median about 0.0095) suggested a mostly naive repertoire. Co-twins had the most similar V usage for 13 of 16 pairs, J for 8.

Sequenced input: blood. This chain connects TRBV10-1 to TRBJ2-1; 8 nucleotides line up with TRBD2. This receptor was identified in a boy under 18 with cystic fibrosis. The CDR3 loop is CASSPGLGFDEQFF. The DNA for the CDR3 is TGCGCCAGCAGTCCGGGACTAGGTTTCGATGAGCAGTTCTTC.